These 20 T cell receptor beta chains share one sample of origin, sequenced in a study of vaccination and CD4 T cells after COVID-19. At the Johns Hopkins FTIC core, DNA taken from cultured CD4+ T cells was sequenced by way of the Oncomine TCR Beta short-read assay. TCRdb re-analysed the PCR reads in MiXCR, keeping a single row per CDR3 protein. The top ten clones hold approximately 17% of a sample with roughly 15,000 distinct CDR3 sequences, around 52% of them seen once. The sample's time point: late sampling 161 to 241 days after vaccination in a few convalescent patients. This sample's treatment: approximately 9-day PBMC culture with coronavirus spike peptide pools or control peptides (ViraFEST assay). Their antigens are not known. The sample here was CD4+ T cells from blood, cultured in vitro, taken about 7 months after SARS-CoV-2 vaccination. All receptors derive from a human donor who had recovered from COVID-19.

Only a few counts were recorded for this clonotype. The V and J genes are TRBV20-1 and TRBJ2-3; 8 positions agree with TRBD2. The CDR3 is made up of 14 amino acids. Germline V CDR1 and CDR2: DFQATT, SNEGSKA (reference sequence). Unmatched junction bases numbered 7, after V lost 6 bases and J lost 2 bases. CDR3: CSAPGGQFTDTQYF. CDR3 nucleotide sequence: TGCAGTGCCCCGGGGGGGCAGTTCACAGATACGCAGTATTTT.

This chain links TRBV6-1 with TRBJ2-2; 11 bases are a match to TRBD2. V lost 7 bases and J lost 3; bases outside the gene matches: 4. Per the germline V gene, CDR1 is MNHNS and CDR2 is SASEGT. CDR3 size: 15 residues. CDR3 sequence (DNA): TGTGCCAGCATTCCTAGCGGGGGGTACACCGGGGAGCTGTTTTTT. Protein sequence: CASIPSGGYTGELFF.

A few counts support this clonotype. This chain joins TRBV6-1 and TRBJ2-1; TRBD2 might be the D (6 bases). CDR3 length: 13 amino acids. The germline CDR1 and CDR2 sequences are MNHNS and SASEGT. V was pared by 10 bases and J by 1 base, with 11 bases between. CDR3 amino acids: CAIRLESYNEQFF. The CDR3 bases are TGTGCCATAAGACTAGAGTCCTACAATGAGCAGTTCTTC.

This clonotype was counted only a few times. The J gene is TRBJ1-6, the V gene TRBV20-1; D is ambiguous. The CDR3 extends over 16 amino acids. In germline, CDR1 is DFQATT, CDR2 SNEGSKA (reference sequence). V was pared by 6 bases and J by 2 bases, with 17 bases between. DNA of the CDR3: TGCAGTGCAGCCCGCGCCGGCAGTACCTATAATTCACCCCTCCACTTT. Residues: CSAARAGSTYNSPLHF.

V usage is TRBV15 and J usage is TRBJ2-5, with 11 positions matching TRBD1. Germline CDR1 is LNHNV and CDR2 is YYDKDF (reference sequence). With V trimmed by 4 bases and J by 5 bases, 3 bases remained unmatched. CDR3 size: 14 residues. The CDR3 nucleotides are TGTGCCACCAGCATGGACAGGGGGCTGGAGACCCAGTACTTC. Protein product: CATSMDRGLETQYF.

J is TRBJ2-3 and V is TRBV20-1; the match to TRBD2 covers 16 bases. Germline V gene data show CDR1 as DFQATT and CDR2 as SNEGSKA (reference sequence). V lost 6 bases and J lost 4; bases outside the gene matches: 10. This CDR3 has 17 residues. The CDR3 protein is CSAPGTSGRARADTQYF. The DNA of the CDR3 is TGCAGTGCCCCCGGGACTAGCGGGAGGGCGAGGGCAGATACGCAGTATTTT.

This chain connects TRBV7-3 to TRBJ2-2; 11 nucleotides match TRBD2. V gave up 5 bases and J gave up 4 bases; unmatched junction bases: 3. In germline, CDR1 is SGHTA, CDR2 FQGTGA. There are 15 residues in the CDR3. CDR3 DNA sequence: TGTGCCAGCAGCCCAGGACTAGCGGGCACCGGGGAGCTGTTTTTT. It codes for CASSPGLAGTGELFF.

This CDR3 reads CASSDDRDSGYTF. Written as DNA, the CDR3 is TGTGCCAGCTCAGATGACAGGGACTCGGGCTACACCTTC. V usage is TRBV18 and J usage is TRBJ1-2; the match to TRBD1 covers 7 bases. The length of the CDR3 is 13 residues. Per germline, CDR1 KGHSH and CDR2 LQKENI. Germline trimming cut 5 bases from V and 8 bases from J; bases unmatched to any gene: 8.

The sample holds a few counts of this clonotype. The chain recombines TRBV7-8 with TRBJ2-5; no firm D call. Germline lookup yields CDR1 SGHVS and CDR2 FQNEAQ. The CDR3 covers 12 residues. V lost 2 bases and J 2 bases, leaving 3 bases between the germline ends. In DNA form, the CDR3 reads TGTGCCAGCAGCTTACCTCAAGAGACCCAGTACTTC. Its translation: CASSLPQETQYF.

The J gene is TRBJ2-5, the V gene TRBV6-2 or TRBV6-3, with 7 positions matching TRBD2. Looked up from germline, CDR1 is MNHEY and CDR2 is SVGEGT. The CDR3 totals 14 residues. With V trimmed by 4 bases and J by 5 bases, 7 bases remained unmatched. Here the CDR3 reads CASSSGGGGETQYF. The CDR3, as DNA: TGTGCCAGCAGTTCTGGCGGGGGTGGGGAGACCCAGTACTTC.

V gene TRBV20-1 combines with J gene TRBJ1-3; no clear D gene. Germline CDR1 and CDR2: DFQATT and SNEGSKA (reference sequence). The CDR3 is 12 amino acids. Trimming cost V 0 bases and J 4 bases, with 4 bases left between them. CDR3 in DNA: TGCAGTGCTAGAGATTACGGAAACACCATATATTTT. Encoded protein: CSARDYGNTIYF.

The chain uses TRBV28 and TRBJ2-5; 11 positions agree with TRBD2. The CDR3 is made up of 15 amino acids. J gave up 5 bases and V 6 bases, and 8 bases lay outside the gene matches. The germline V gene encodes CDR1 MDHEN and CDR2 SYDVKM. The CDR3 DNA reads as TGTGCCAGCAGCCAGACTAGCGGGACGCGGGAGACCCAGTACTTC. Protein product: CASSQTSGTRETQYF.

The table lists this clonotype with a few counts. CDR3 residues: CASSKGGFTDTQYF. The DNA for the CDR3 is TGTGCCAGCAGCAAGGGGGGTTTCACAGATACGCAGTATTTT. J is TRBJ2-3 and V is TRBV7-8; D is tentatively TRBD1 or TRBD2 (6 bases each). There are 14 residues in the CDR3. Trimming left V 5 bases short and J 2 bases short, with 11 bases between. Germline lookup yields CDR1 SGHVS and CDR2 FQNEAQ.

The chain joins TRBV19 to TRBJ1-1; D is unresolved. Between the trimmed V and J ends, which lost 5 bases and 3 bases, there was a span of 10 bases. The CDR3 is 13 amino acids. Per germline, CDR1 LNHDA and CDR2 SQIVND (reference sequence). The CDR3 reads CASSAALYTEAFF. The CDR3 nucleotides read TGTGCCAGTAGTGCCGCCCTGTACACTGAAGCTTTCTTT.

This clonotype was detected a few times. The chain employs TRBV24-1 and TRBJ2-5; the D is unclear. Germline CDR1 is KGHDR and CDR2 is SFDVKD. The CDR3 sequence is 16 residues long. Trimming pared 4 bases from V and 3 bases from J, leaving 17 bases between. The CDR3 DNA reads as TGTGCCACCAGTGACCCTGGGGTCAGTGAAAAAGAGACCCAGTACTTC. Its protein product is CATSDPGVSEKETQYF.

A single count supports this clonotype. The rearrangement links TRBV4-2 to TRBJ2-1; D not certain. The germline V and J ends were trimmed by 4 bases and 2 bases, with 9 bases remaining between them. Germline-derived CDR1 and CDR2 are LGHNA and YNFKEQ. There are 14 residues in the CDR3. CDR3 amino acids: CASSPQPTYNEQFF. The CDR3 DNA reads as TGTGCCAGCAGCCCTCAGCCTACCTACAATGAGCAGTTCTTC.

This clonotype was found a few times. The chain carries TRBV20-1 and TRBJ2-3; D is undetermined. V gave up 3 bases and J gave up 1 base, with 8 bases separating them. This CDR3 contains 13 residues. Germline CDR1 is DFQATT and CDR2 is SNEGSKA (reference sequence). CDR3 amino acids: CSASSAGTDTQYF. DNA for the CDR3: TGCAGTGCTAGTTCGGCGGGCACAGATACGCAGTATTTT.

The chain joins TRBV20-1 to TRBJ2-5; D possibly matches TRBD1 or TRBD2 (5 bases each). Germline V gives CDR1 DFQATT, CDR2 SNEGSKA (reference sequence). This CDR3 region has 14 residues. The V and J ends lost 4 bases and 2 bases respectively, with 14 bases between them. The CDR3 loop is CSANRDGRQETQYF. Written as DNA, the CDR3 is TGCAGTGCTAACCGGGACGGCAGGCAAGAGACCCAGTACTTC.

The V gene is TRBV12-3 or TRBV12-4, the J gene TRBJ1-2, with D tentatively TRBD1 (5 bases). The CDR3 covers 14 residues. The ends were cut back, 5 bases at V and 0 bases at J, with 10 bases in the middle. The CDR3 loop reads CASSLTGANYGYTF. CDR3 DNA sequence: TGTGCCAGCAGTCTCACAGGAGCTAACTATGGCTACACCTTC.

V and J are TRBV7-6 and TRBJ2-7, with 9 bases matching TRBD2. J gave up 4 bases and V 1 base, and 8 bases lay outside the gene matches. The CDR3 has 16 residues. CDR1 is SGHVS, CDR2 FNYEAQ, per germline. CDR3 DNA: TGTGCCAGCAGCTTAGTTGGGCGGGGGGGCAGATACGAGCAGTACTTC. Residues: CASSLVGRGGRYEQYF. Variable domain in full (rest from reference TRBV7-6 and TRBJ2-7): GAGVSQSPRYKVTKRGQDVALRCDPISGHVSLYWYRQALGQGPEFLTYFNYEAQQDKSGLPNDRFSAERPEGSISTLTIQRTEQRDSAMYRCASSLVGRGGRYEQYFGPGTRLTVT.